The clone carrying this T cell receptor (beta chain) was observed a single time. Its antigen is not known. The V gene's germline CDR1 is MNHEY and CDR2 SMNVEV (reference sequence). The CDR3 runs 14 residues. Trimming took 3 bases from V and 3 from J; bases not matched to a gene: 5. The data originate from a study of cytomegalovirus exposure and HLA in healthy donors. General observations from the study: It was shown in a later analysis that HLA-associated TCR beta chains were more clonally expanded than other, equally common chains. In a later analysis, HLA-C alleles had the fewest associated TCRs, DRB1 alleles the most. Rarity characterized most TCR sequences, yet some public TCRs appeared in many donors. For TCR beta chains, V- and J-gene trimming was later linked to a missense DCLRE1C variant.

Use of 60 Vbeta and 13 Jbeta primers characterized the PCR. Repertoires were generated with immunoSEQ multiplex PCR, while TCRdb's copy carries only in-frame clones and drops some. The profile covers 90,000 to 150,000 clones, with approximately 81% appearing a single time and roughly 2.2% taken by the ten largest. The sequencing sample was made of PBMCs. The sequence was obtained from a woman in her forties in good health and CMV-seronegative. The chain joins TRBV27 to TRBJ2-7, with 7 bases matching TRBD1. The CDR3 loop reads CASSFLGQVYEQYF. The CDR3 DNA follows: TGTGCCAGCAGTTTCCTCGGACAGGTCTACGAGCAGTACTTC.